These 8 T cell receptor beta chains were sequenced from one sample in a study of post-analysis software for immune sequencing data. Study results and limitations: TRBV5-6, TRBV5-1 and TRBV20-1 were among 4 or 5 TRBV segments more frequent in patients than controls.

Unique molecular identifiers were built into the TCR beta cDNA libraries. TCRdb itself ran the PCR reads through MiXCR, one entry per CDR3 protein. Of around 710,000 distinct CDR3 sequences detected, about 45% appear once; the ten largest clones hold 4.9%. These receptors lack a known antigen. Sequences were obtained from blood. The receptor set was obtained from a girl between 10 and 17 years old with multiple sclerosis.

The chain couples TRBV19 to TRBJ2-4; D is perhaps TRBD1 (6 bases). V lost 5 bases to trimming and J lost 7 bases, with 12 bases between them. Germline CDR1 is LNHDA and CDR2 is SQIVND (reference sequence). The CDR3 contains 13 residues. CDR3: CASSQAGANIQYF. In DNA form, the CDR3 reads TGTGCCAGTAGTCAGGCAGGGGCGAACATTCAGTACTTC.

The chain uses TRBV13 and TRBJ2-1; 7 bases match TRBD2. Per the germline V gene, CDR1 is PRHDT and CDR2 is FYEKMQ (reference sequence). V shed 1 base, J shed 5 bases, and the junction held 5 bases outside the gene matches. The CDR3 loop spans 15 amino acids. The CDR3 loop is CASSLEGTTNNEQFF. CDR3 DNA: TGTGCCAGCAGCTTAGAGGGGACTACTAACAATGAGCAGTTCTTC. The whole variable domain, filled in from reference TRBV13 and TRBJ2-1, reads AAGVIQSPRHLIKEKRETATLKCYPIPRHDTVYWYQQGPGQDPQFLISFYEKMQSDKGSIPDRFSAQQFSDYHSELNMSSLELGDSALYFCASSLEGTTNNEQFFGPGTRLTVL.

The CDR3 nucleotides read TGTGCCAGCAGCCAAGCATCTCACCGTCCACCCCTCCACTTT. Encoded protein: CASSQASHRPPLHF. This chain links TRBV7-8 with TRBJ1-6; no firm D call. V was trimmed by 5 bases and J by 11 bases, leaving 16 bases between them. Germline V lookup: CDR1 SGHVS, CDR2 FQNEAQ. The CDR3 sequence is 14 residues long.

The rearrangement uses TRBV6-5 and TRBJ2-4; 9 bases are shared with TRBD2. TRBJ2-7 explains the end of the DNA better; the J call may be wrong. The CDR3 has 14 residues. Germline CDR1 and CDR2: MNHEY and SVGAGI. CDR3 nucleotides: TGTGCCAGCAGAAACCTAGCGGGGCCTTACGAGCAGTACTTC. Amino acid sequence: CASRNLAGPYEQYF.

The J gene is TRBJ1-2, the V gene TRBV6-5; 8 bases line up with TRBD1. Germline V gene lookup returns CDR1 MNHEY and CDR2 SVGAGI. After removal of 2 bases from V and 6 bases from J, the junction contained 8 bases not matched to a gene. This CDR3 is 15 amino acids long. Here the CDR3 DNA reads TGTGCCAGCAGTTACGCCCAAACAGGGGGTAATGGCTACACCTTC. It yields the protein CASSYAQTGGNGYTF.

The V and J genes are TRBV12-3 or TRBV12-4 and TRBJ2-7; 9 nucleotides match TRBD1. This CDR3 has 13 residues. After removal of 6 bases from V and 5 bases from J, the junction contained 5 bases not matched to a gene. The CDR3 is CASRGTGPHEQYF. The CDR3 DNA follows: TGTGCCAGCAGAGGGACAGGGCCCCACGAGCAGTACTTC.

The chain uses TRBV5-1 and TRBJ2-7; D possibly corresponds to TRBD1 (6 bases). Trimming left V 4 bases short and J 0 bases short, with 11 bases between. CDR3 length: 14 amino acids. CDR1 is SGHRS and CDR2 is YFSETQ in the germline V gene. The CDR3 protein is CASSPTGNSYEQYF. CDR3 DNA: TGCGCCAGCAGCCCAACAGGGAACTCCTACGAGCAGTACTTC. Based on the CDR3 plus reference TRBV5-1 and TRBJ2-7, the full variable domain is KAGVTQTPRYLIKTRGQQVTLSCSPISGHRSVSWYQQTPGQGLQFLFEYFSETQRNKGNFPGRFSGRQFSNSRSEMNVSTLELGDSALYLCASSPTGNSYEQYFGPGTRLTVT.

This clonotype was picked up a small number of times. The chain joins TRBV3-1 to TRBJ1-2; 11 nucleotides match TRBD1. Germline V lookup: CDR1 LGHDT, CDR2 YNNKEL (reference sequence). After removal of 1 base from V and 8 bases from J, the junction contained 0 bases not matched to a gene. The CDR3 is made up of 13 amino acids. CDR3 protein: CASSQGTGGGYTF. The CDR3 DNA reads as TGTGCCAGCAGCCAAGGGACAGGGGGCGGCTACACCTTC.